These 10 T cell receptor beta chains were sequenced from one sample in a study of Ad26.COV2.S vaccination and SARS-CoV-2 variants. Treatment noted: some 20 received Ad26.COV2.S at low or high dose, single or two shots; 5 received placebo; per-sample allocation not given. Each sample was drawn 63 days after the first injection (of vaccine or placebo). Method: immunoSEQ multiplex PCR; TCRdb's copy keeps in-frame clones and lacks some. Here the sample spans about 440,000 clones, less than 95% being singletons. Specimen: peripheral blood, collected in a trial of Ad26.COV2.S vaccine versus placebo. These receptors originate from a person between 18 and 60 years old who received the Ad26.COV2.S COVID-19 vaccine or a placebo.

There are a few counts of this clone. CDR3 region: CASRIQGVDYYGYTF. The CDR3 DNA reads as TGCGCCAGCAGGATACAGGGAGTTGACTACTATGGCTACACCTTC. This sequence joins TRBV5-1 and TRBJ1-2; weak D call: TRBD1 (6 bases). Trimming took off 5 bases at V and 3 bases at J, with 17 bases between the two ends. The CDR3 contains 15 residues. Germline V lookup: CDR1 SGHRS, CDR2 YFSETQ.

This chain links TRBV28 with TRBJ2-6; 7 nucleotides line up with TRBD2. The ends lost 4 bases at V and 6 bases at J; junction bases unmatched: 15. CDR1 is MDHEN, CDR2 SYDVKM, per germline. The CDR3 is 18 amino acids. This chain's CDR3 is CASSSPPGGGGQANVLTF. As DNA, the CDR3 is TGTGCCAGCAGTTCCCCCCCCGGCGGGGGAGGCCAGGCCAACGTCCTGACTTTC.

This sequence joins TRBV5-6 and TRBJ2-2; D remains ambiguous. Germline V gene data show CDR1 as SGHDT and CDR2 as YYEEEE. V lost 1 base to trimming and J lost 10 bases, with 14 bases between them. CDR3 length equals 14 residues. CDR3 nucleotide sequence: TGTGCCAGCAGCTTGAGGGCAGGTGGAGAGGAGCTGTTTTTT. This encodes CASSLRAGGEELFF. Filled out from reference TRBV5-6 and TRBJ2-2, the complete variable domain reads DAGVTQSPTHLIKTRGQQVTLRCSPKSGHDTVSWYQQALGQGPQFIFQYYEEEERQRGNFPDRFSGHQFPNYSSELNVNALLLGDSALYLCASSLRAGGEELFFGEGSRLTVL.

This rearrangement joins TRBV29-1 to TRBJ2-7; TRBD1 aligns across 10 bases. Unmatched junction bases numbered 7, after V lost 2 bases and J lost 6 bases. CDR3 size: 14 residues. Germline V gene sequence: CDR1 SQVTM, CDR2 ANQGSEA. The CDR3 nucleotides are TGCAGCGTTGAAATCGGGACAGGGGTGGGCGAGCAGTACTTC. Encoded protein: CSVEIGTGVGEQYF.

This chain links TRBV7-6 with TRBJ2-3, with 8 bases aligning to TRBD2. Germline V lookup: CDR1 SGHVS, CDR2 FNYEAQ. V trimming: 3 bases; J trimming: 4 bases; junction bases outside the gene matches: 6. The CDR3 spans 15 residues. This chain's CDR3 is CASSFSGKPPDTQYF. DNA for the CDR3: TGTGCCAGCAGCTTTAGCGGGAAGCCCCCAGATACGCAGTATTTT.

The chain carries TRBV6-6 and TRBJ1-5; D is possibly TRBD1 (6 bases). This CDR3 is built from 15 residues. Germline V gene data show CDR1 as MNHNY and CDR2 as SVGAGI (reference sequence). V was cut by 5 bases and J by 0 bases, with 11 bases left in between. DNA of the CDR3: TGTGCCAGCAGTCTTCGGGACATTAGCAATCAGCCCCAGCATTTT. This codes for CASSLRDISNQPQHF.

This chain connects TRBV20-1 to TRBJ1-5; D not resolved. The CDR3 length is 11 residues. V was trimmed by 1 base and J by 7 bases, leaving 5 bases between them. Germline values: CDR1 DFQATT, CDR2 SNEGSKA (reference sequence). The DNA of the CDR3 is TGCAGTGCTAGAGGGGTGCAGCCCCAGCATTTT. Translating gives CSARGVQPQHF.

The chain carries TRBV4-2 and TRBJ2-7; TRBD1 agrees at 9 bases. The germline V gene has CDR1 LGHNA and CDR2 YNFKEQ. The CDR3 contains 15 residues. The junction had 3 bases not matched to a gene; V was cut back by 0 bases and J by 3 bases. In nucleotides, the CDR3 is TGTGCCAGCAGCCAAGACGGACAGGGGATCTACGAGCAGTACTTC. It codes for CASSQDGQGIYEQYF.

The gene calls are TRBV7-2 and TRBJ2-5, with a tentative D call TRBD2 (7 bases). The CDR3 is made up of 16 amino acids. Germline CDR1 is SGHTA and CDR2 is FQGNSA. Trimming removed 5 bases from V and 5 bases from J, with 21 bases in between. In nucleotides, the CDR3 is TGTGCCAGCAGCCTAACTACAGGAGGGGGGGAGGAGACCCAGTACTTC. Translating gives CASSLTTGGGEETQYF.

This chain uses TRBV6-5 with TRBJ2-2, with D hard to call. V lost 5 bases, J lost 0 bases, and 10 bases lay in between. There are 15 residues in the CDR3. The germline V gene encodes CDR1 MNHEY and CDR2 SVGAGI. The CDR3: CASSRRSANTGELFF. The CDR3, as DNA: TGTGCCAGCAGTCGCAGGTCAGCGAACACCGGGGAGCTGTTTTTT.